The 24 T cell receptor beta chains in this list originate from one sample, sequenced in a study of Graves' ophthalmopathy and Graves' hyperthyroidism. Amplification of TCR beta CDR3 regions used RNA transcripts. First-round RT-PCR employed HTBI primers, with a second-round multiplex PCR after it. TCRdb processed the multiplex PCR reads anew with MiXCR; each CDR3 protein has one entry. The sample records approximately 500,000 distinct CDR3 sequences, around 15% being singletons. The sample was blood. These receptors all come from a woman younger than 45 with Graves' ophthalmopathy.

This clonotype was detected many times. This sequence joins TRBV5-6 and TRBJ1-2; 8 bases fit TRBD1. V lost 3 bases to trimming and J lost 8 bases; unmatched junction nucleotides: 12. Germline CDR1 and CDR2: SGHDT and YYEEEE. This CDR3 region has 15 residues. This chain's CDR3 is CASSWGTGDSWGYTF. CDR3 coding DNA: TGTGCCAGCAGCTGGGGGACAGGCGATTCTTGGGGCTACACCTTC.

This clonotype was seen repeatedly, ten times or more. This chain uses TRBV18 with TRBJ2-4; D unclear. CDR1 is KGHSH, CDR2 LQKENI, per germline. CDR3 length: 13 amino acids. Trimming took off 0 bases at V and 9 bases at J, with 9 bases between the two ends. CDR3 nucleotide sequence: TGTGCCAGCTCACCACCTTCGGTCGTCATTCAGTACTTC. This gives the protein CASSPPSVVIQYF.

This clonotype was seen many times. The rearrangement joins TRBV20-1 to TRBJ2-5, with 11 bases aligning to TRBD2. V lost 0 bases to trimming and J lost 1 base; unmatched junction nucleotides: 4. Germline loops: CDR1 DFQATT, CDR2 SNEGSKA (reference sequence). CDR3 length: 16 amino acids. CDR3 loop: CSARDRLAGRQETQYF. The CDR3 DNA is TGCAGTGCTAGAGATAGACTAGCGGGACGCCAAGAGACCCAGTACTTC.

Here the CDR3 DNA reads TGCGCCAGCAGCCTGGACAGGGGATTCACTGAAGCTTTCTTT. Amino acid sequence: CASSLDRGFTEAFF. This rearrangement joins TRBV5-1 to TRBJ1-1; 9 nucleotides match TRBD1. The germline V gene encodes CDR1 SGHRS and CDR2 YFSETQ. There are 14 residues in the CDR3. Losses at the gene ends were 4 bases for V and 4 bases for J; bases not matched to a gene: 5.

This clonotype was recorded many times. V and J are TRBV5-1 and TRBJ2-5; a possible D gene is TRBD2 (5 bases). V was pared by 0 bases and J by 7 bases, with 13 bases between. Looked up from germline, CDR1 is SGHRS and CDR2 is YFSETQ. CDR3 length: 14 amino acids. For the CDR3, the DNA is TGCGCCAGCAGCTTGGAGACTAACCCCAGGACCCAGTACTTC. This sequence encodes CASSLETNPRTQYF.

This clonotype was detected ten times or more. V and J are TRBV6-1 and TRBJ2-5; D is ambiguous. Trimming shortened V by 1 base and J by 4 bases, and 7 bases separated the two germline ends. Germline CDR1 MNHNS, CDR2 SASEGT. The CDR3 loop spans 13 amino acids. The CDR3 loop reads CASSEGLLETQYF. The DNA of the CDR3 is TGTGCCAGCAGTGAAGGACTTCTAGAGACCCAGTACTTC.

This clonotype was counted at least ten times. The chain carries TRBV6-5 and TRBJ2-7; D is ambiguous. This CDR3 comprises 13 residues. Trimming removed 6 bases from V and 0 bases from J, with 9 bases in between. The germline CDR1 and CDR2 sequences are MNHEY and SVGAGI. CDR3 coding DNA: TGTGCCAGCAGAGGTACGGACTCCTACGAGCAGTACTTC. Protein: CASRGTDSYEQYF.

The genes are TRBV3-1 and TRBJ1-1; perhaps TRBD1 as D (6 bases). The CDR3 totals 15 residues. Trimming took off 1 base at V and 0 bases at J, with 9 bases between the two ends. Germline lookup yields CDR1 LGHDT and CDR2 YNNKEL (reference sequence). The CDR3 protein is CASSQGRGLNTEAFF. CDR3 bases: TGTGCCAGCAGCCAAGGCCGGGGGCTGAACACTGAAGCTTTCTTT.

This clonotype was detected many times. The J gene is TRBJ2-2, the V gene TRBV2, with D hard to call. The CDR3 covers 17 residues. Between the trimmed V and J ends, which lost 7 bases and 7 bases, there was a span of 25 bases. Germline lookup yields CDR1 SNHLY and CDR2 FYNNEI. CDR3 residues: CASTLYSPQALGGELFF. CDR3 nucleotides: TGTGCCAGCACCCTGTACTCCCCCCAGGCCCTTGGCGGGGAGCTGTTTTTT.

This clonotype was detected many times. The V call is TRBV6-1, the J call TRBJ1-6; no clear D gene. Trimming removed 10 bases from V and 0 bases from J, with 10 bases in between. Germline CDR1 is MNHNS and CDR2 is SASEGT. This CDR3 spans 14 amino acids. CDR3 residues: CATKERSYNSPLHF. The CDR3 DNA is TGTGCCACCAAAGAGCGCTCCTATAATTCACCCCTCCACTTT.

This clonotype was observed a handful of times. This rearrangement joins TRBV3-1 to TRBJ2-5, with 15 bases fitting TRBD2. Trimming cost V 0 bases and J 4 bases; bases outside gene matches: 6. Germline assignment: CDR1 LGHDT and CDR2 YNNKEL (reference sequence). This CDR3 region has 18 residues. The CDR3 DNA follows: TGTGCCAGCAGCCAAGAAGGACTAGCGGGAGGGGCCGGAGAGACCCAGTACTTC. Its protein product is CASSQEGLAGGAGETQYF.

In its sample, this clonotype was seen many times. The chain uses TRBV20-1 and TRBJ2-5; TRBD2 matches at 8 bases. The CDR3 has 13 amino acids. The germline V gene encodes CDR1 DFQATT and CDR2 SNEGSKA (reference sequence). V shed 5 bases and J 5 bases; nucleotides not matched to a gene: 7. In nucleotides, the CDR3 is TGCAGTGCTCTTACCGGGACTAGTGAGACCCAGTACTTC. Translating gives CSALTGTSETQYF.

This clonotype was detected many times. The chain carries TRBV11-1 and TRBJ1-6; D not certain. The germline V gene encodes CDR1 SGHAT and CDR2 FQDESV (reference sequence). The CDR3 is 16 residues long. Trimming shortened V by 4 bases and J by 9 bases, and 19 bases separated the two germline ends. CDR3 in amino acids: CASSSNPLRGASPLHF. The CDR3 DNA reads TGTGCCAGCAGCTCCAATCCACTCCGAGGAGCTTCACCCCTCCACTTT.

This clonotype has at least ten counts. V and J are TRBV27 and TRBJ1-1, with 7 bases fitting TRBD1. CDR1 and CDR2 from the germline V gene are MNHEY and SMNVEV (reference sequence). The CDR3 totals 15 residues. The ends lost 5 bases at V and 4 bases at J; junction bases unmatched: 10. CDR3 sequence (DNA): TGTGCCAGCAGTCCGGCGACAGGGCAGGGCACTGAAGCTTTCTTT. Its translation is CASSPATGQGTEAFF.

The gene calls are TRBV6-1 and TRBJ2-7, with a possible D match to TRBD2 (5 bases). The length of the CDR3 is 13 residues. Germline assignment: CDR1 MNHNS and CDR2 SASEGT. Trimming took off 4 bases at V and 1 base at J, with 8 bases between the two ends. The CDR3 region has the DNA TGTGCCAGCAGTGCCGGGGAGTCCTACGAGCAGTACTTC. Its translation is CASSAGESYEQYF.

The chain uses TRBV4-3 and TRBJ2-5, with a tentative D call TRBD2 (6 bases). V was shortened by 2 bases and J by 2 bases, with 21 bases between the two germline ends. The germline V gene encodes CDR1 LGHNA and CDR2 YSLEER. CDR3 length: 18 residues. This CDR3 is CASSQSPPTGEVQETQYF. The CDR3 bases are TGCGCCAGCAGCCAATCACCCCCGACGGGAGAGGTTCAAGAGACCCAGTACTTC.

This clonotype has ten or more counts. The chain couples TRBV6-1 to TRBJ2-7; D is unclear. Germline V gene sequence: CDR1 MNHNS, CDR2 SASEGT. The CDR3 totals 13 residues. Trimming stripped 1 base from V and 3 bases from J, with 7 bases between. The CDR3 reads CASSEGLVYEQYF. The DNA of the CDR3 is TGTGCCAGCAGTGAAGGGCTAGTCTACGAGCAGTACTTC.

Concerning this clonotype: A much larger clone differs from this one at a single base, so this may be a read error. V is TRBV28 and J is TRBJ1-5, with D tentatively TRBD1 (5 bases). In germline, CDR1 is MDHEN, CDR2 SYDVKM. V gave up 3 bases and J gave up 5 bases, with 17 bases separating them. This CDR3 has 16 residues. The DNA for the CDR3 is TGTGCCAGCAGTTTCATCGGCAGGGAGCCCTATCAGCCCCAGCATTTT. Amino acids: CASSFIGREPYQPQHF.

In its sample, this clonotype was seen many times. Here the CDR3 reads CASSQEGDVAYEQYF. The CDR3, as DNA: TGTGCCAGCAGCCAAGAGGGTGACGTCGCCTACGAGCAGTACTTC. The V and J genes are TRBV4-2 and TRBJ2-7; D not certain. The germline gives CDR1 LGHNA, CDR2 YNFKEQ. The CDR3 is 15 amino acids. Trimming took off 0 bases at V and 2 bases at J, with 11 bases between the two ends.

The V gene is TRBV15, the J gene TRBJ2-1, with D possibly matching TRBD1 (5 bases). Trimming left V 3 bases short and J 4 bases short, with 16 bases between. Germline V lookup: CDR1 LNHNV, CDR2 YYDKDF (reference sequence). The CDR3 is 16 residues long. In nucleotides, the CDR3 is TGTGCCACCAGCAGTCTCGTGGCAGGGTTTTACAATGAGCAGTTCTTC. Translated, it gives CATSSLVAGFYNEQFF.

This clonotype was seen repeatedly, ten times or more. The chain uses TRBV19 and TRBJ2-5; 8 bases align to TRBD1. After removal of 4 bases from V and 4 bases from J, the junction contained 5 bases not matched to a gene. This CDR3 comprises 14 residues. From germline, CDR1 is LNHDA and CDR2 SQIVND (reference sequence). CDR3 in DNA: TGTGCCAGTAGTACTCAGGGGGCGCGAGAGACCCAGTACTTC. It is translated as CASSTQGARETQYF. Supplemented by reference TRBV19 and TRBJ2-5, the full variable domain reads DGGITQSPKYLFRKEGQNVTLSCEQNLNHDAMYWYRQDPGQGLRLIYYSQIVNDFQKGDIAEGYSVSREKKESFPLTVTSAQKNPTAFYLCASSTQGARETQYFGPGTRLLVL.

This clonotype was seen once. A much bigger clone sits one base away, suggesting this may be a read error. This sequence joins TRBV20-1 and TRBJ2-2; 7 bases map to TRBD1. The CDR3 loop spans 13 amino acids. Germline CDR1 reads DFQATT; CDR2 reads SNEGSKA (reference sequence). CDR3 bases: TGCAGCCCTAGACAGGGAGCCACCGGGGAGCTGTTTTTT. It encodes CSPRQGATGELFF.

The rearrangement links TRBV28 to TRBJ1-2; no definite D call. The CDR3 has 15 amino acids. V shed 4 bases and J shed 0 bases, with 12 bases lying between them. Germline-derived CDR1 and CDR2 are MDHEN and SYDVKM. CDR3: CASSWVVGSNYGYTF. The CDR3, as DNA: TGTGCCAGCAGTTGGGTAGTGGGTTCTAACTATGGCTACACCTTC.

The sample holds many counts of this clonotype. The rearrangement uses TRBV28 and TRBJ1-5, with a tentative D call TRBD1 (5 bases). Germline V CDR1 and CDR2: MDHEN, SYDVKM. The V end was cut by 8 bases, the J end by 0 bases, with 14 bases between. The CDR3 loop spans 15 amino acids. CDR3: CASSAVGASNQPQHF. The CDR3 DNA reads TGTGCCAGCTCCGCCGTCGGGGCTAGCAATCAGCCCCAGCATTTT.